The subject of this entry is one T cell receptor beta chain. Trimming took off 1 base at V and 15 bases at J, with 13 bases between the two ends. The CDR3 loop spans 12 amino acids. The germline CDR1 and CDR2 sequences are SNHLY and FYNNEI. TCRdb's table, derived via immunoSEQ multiplex PCR, lists solely in-frame clones and lacks some. The table lists tens of thousands of clones, around 90% of them singletons. The data were obtained in a study of graft-versus-host responses after intestinal transplantation. V gene TRBV2 combines with J gene TRBJ2-1; no definite D call. The specimen was bone marrow, collected roughly 780 days after intestinal transplantation. This TCR was sampled from a human patient who received an intestinal transplant, so some T cells may come from the graft donor. The CDR3 bases are TGTGCCAGCAGTGAAGTCCCTACGAAGCGGTTCTTC. Its protein product is CASSEVPTKRFF.